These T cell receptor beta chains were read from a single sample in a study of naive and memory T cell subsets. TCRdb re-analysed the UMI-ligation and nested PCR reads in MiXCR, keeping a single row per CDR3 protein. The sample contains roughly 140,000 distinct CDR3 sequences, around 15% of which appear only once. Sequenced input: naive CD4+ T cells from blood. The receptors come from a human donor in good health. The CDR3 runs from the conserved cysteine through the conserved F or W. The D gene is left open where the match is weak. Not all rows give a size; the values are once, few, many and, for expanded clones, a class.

CASSWTSGTSILNTGELFF	TGTGCCAGCAGTTGGACTAGCGGGACGTCTATTCTGAACACCGGGGAGCTGTTTTTT	TRBD2	few	TRBV28	TRBJ2-2
CSVEASGSREQYF	TGCAGCGTTGAGGCTAGCGGGAGTCGAGAGCAGTACTTC	TRBD2	.	TRBV29-1	TRBJ2-7
CAISADGQGGEQFF	TGTGCCATCAGCGCGGACGGACAGGGAGGTGAGCAGTTCTTC	TRBD1	few	TRBV10-3	TRBJ2-1
CASSYRGTTEAFF	TGTGCCAGCAGTTACAGGGGGACGACTGAAGCTTTCTTT	.	.	TRBV6-5	TRBJ1-1
CASRATGRQETQYF	TGTGCCAGCAGAGCGACGGGACGGCAAGAGACCCAGTACTTC	.	once	TRBV12-3/TRBV12-4	TRBJ2-5
CASSQRGWNTEAFF	TGTGCCAGCAGCCAAAGGGGATGGAACACTGAAGCTTTCTTT	.	.	TRBV3-1	TRBJ1-1
CASSVTGTGGAAFF	TGTGCCAGCAGTGTAACCGGGACAGGGGGCGCAGCTTTCTTT	TRBD1	.	TRBV25-1	TRBJ1-1
CASSTGQTIETQYF	TGCGCCAGCAGCACAGGACAGACAATTGAGACCCAGTACTTC	.	.	TRBV5-1	TRBJ2-5
CASRQGKNTEAFF	TGTGCCAGCAGACAGGGGAAGAACACTGAAGCTTTCTTT	TRBD1	few	TRBV12-3/TRBV12-4	TRBJ1-1
CASSFPPGQGADTQYF	TGTGCCAGCAGTTTCCCACCGGGACAGGGCGCAGATACGCAGTATTTT	TRBD1	many	TRBV12-3/TRBV12-4	TRBJ2-3
CSARRGSTEAFF	TGCAGTGCTAGGCGAGGGAGTACTGAAGCTTTCTTT	.	.	TRBV20-1	TRBJ1-1
CASSPLSANTGELFF	TGTGCCAGCAGCCCGCTTTCCGCGAACACCGGGGAGCTGTTTTTT	.	.	TRBV7-9	TRBJ2-2
CSARVRGRVPNAGNYEQYF	TGCAGTGCTAGGGTTAGGGGAAGGGTCCCCAATGCTGGGAACTACGAGCAGTACTTC	.	many	TRBV20-1	TRBJ2-7
CASSLDTRNIQYF	TGTGCCAGCAGCTTAGATACCAGAAACATTCAGTACTTC	.	many	TRBV7-2	TRBJ2-4
CASRSFIRDRGNYGYTF	TGTGCCAGCAGAAGTTTCATACGGGACAGGGGGAACTATGGCTACACCTTC	TRBD1	.	TRBV27	TRBJ1-2
CSARDSGRGETQYF	TGCAGTGCTAGGGATAGCGGGAGAGGAGAGACCCAGTACTTC	TRBD2	few	TRBV20-1	TRBJ2-5
CASSRGTGRHEQYF	TGTGCCAGCAGCCGAGGGACAGGGAGGCACGAGCAGTACTTC	TRBD1	few	TRBV14	TRBJ2-7
CSARRGKSGTDTQYF	TGCAGTGCTAGACGAGGGAAGTCCGGGACAGATACGCAGTATTTT	.	.	TRBV20-1	TRBJ2-3
CASSQASRQTQYF	TGTGCCAGCAGCCAAGCGTCAAGACAGACCCAGTACTTC	.	.	TRBV3-1	TRBJ2-5
CAISVQQGLSNEQFF	TGTGCCATCAGTGTTCAGCAGGGATTGAGCAATGAGCAGTTCTTC	.	.	TRBV10-3	TRBJ2-1
CASRQAGNEQFF	TGTGCCAGCAGGCAAGCGGGAAACGAGCAGTTCTTC	TRBD2	.	TRBV7-8	TRBJ2-1
CASSAPGHETQYF	TGTGCCAGCAGTGCCCCTGGGCACGAGACCCAGTACTTC	.	few	TRBV6-5	TRBJ2-5
CASSPSRAQETQYF	TGTGCCAGCAGTCCCAGTAGGGCCCAAGAGACCCAGTACTTC	.	.	TRBV7-9	TRBJ2-5
CASSQDGPVNQPQHF	TGCGCCAGCAGCCAAGATGGGCCAGTCAATCAGCCCCAGCATTTT	.	.	TRBV4-1	TRBJ1-5
CASSGVASGADTQYF	TGTGCCAGCAGCGGGGTGGCTAGCGGAGCAGATACGCAGTATTTT	TRBD2	many	TRBV5-4	TRBJ2-3
CASSLLGPSGTDTQYF	TGTGCCAGCAGTCTCCTGGGGCCGTCCGGCACAGATACGCAGTATTTT	.	many	TRBV2	TRBJ2-3
CSAPDSSGNTIYF	TGCAGTGCTCCAGACAGCTCTGGAAACACCATATATTTT	.	.	TRBV20-1	TRBJ1-3
CATLSRNWRRESYEQYF	TGTGCCACCCTTTCAAGGAATTGGCGGAGGGAGTCCTACGAGCAGTACTTC	.	few	TRBV24-1	TRBJ2-7
CASSWESDNEQFF	TGTGCCAGCAGCTGGGAAAGCGACAATGAGCAGTTCTTC	.	.	TRBV3-1	TRBJ2-1
CAISGTSETNEQFF	TGTGCCATCAGTGGGACTAGCGAGACCAATGAGCAGTTCTTC	TRBD2	few	TRBV10-3	TRBJ2-1
CASSLAGGAVWETQYF	TGTGCCAGCAGCTTGGCCGGAGGGGCGGTTTGGGAGACCCAGTACTTC	.	.	TRBV5-4	TRBJ2-5
CSASSGIYNEQFF	TGCAGTGCTAGTAGCGGGATCTACAATGAGCAGTTCTTC	TRBD2	few	TRBV20-1	TRBJ2-1
CASSPRTGGTEAFF	TGTGCCAGCAGTCCTCGGACAGGGGGCACTGAAGCTTTCTTT	TRBD1	many	TRBV3-1	TRBJ1-1
CSVAGPRGSYEQYF	TGCAGCGTCGCCGGGCCACGGGGGTCCTACGAGCAGTACTTC	.	.	TRBV29-1	TRBJ2-7
CASSPSRDRAGQPQHF	TGTGCCAGCAGCCCTAGCCGGGACAGGGCCGGTCAGCCCCAGCATTTT	TRBD1	.	TRBV7-8	TRBJ1-5
CASSLGLSGASYEQYF	TGTGCCAGCAGCCTAGGCTTGTCGGGAGCTTCCTACGAGCAGTACTTC	.	few	TRBV9	TRBJ2-7
CASSPGQGSTDTQYF	TGTGCCAGCAGTCCCGGACAGGGGAGCACAGATACGCAGTATTTT	TRBD1	.	TRBV6-6	TRBJ2-3
CAWTLRGLSPYEQYF	TGTGCCTGGACTCTACGGGGGCTTTCGCCCTACGAGCAGTACTTC	.	.	TRBV30	TRBJ2-7